One and the same sample provided the 6 T cell receptor beta chains below, sequenced in a study of T cell responses to AZD1222 COVID-19 vaccine. Here immunoSEQ multiplex PCR was the method, and the copy in TCRdb shows in-frame clones only, minus some. The sample holds 57,000 or so clones, about 83% seen once. The sequenced sample was peripheral blood, obtained 28 days after the second AZD1222 dose. The receptors were gathered from an adult who received the AZD1222 COVID-19 vaccine.

The rearrangement links TRBV19 to TRBJ1-5; D not resolved. The CDR3 has 16 amino acids. Per the germline V gene, CDR1 is LNHDA and CDR2 is SQIVND (reference sequence). The V and J ends lost 7 bases and 3 bases respectively, with 19 bases between them. CDR3 DNA: TGTGCCAGTACCACCCTAGCGTGGGAGTCCAATCAGCCCCAGCATTTT. Translated, it gives CASTTLAWESNQPQHF.

The chain couples TRBV18 to TRBJ2-7; 11 bases are a match to TRBD1. The CDR3 is 15 residues long. Germline V gene data show CDR1 as KGHSH and CDR2 as LQKENI. The junction had 6 bases not matched to a gene; V was cut back by 3 bases and J by 5 bases. Written as DNA, the CDR3 is TGTGCCAGCTCACCCCTCGGGACAGGGGGAGACGAGCAGTACTTC. Protein sequence: CASSPLGTGGDEQYF.

The chain combines TRBV1 with TRBJ1-2; TRBD1, the table's D call, was not compared with the DNA. TRBV1 is flagged as a pseudogene. The CDR3 totals 17 residues. CDR3 amino acids: CTSSQTKGDRGNSPHTF. CDR3 in DNA: TGCACCAGCAGCCAAACCAAGGGGGACAGGGGAAATTCCCCCCACACCTTC.

The chain links TRBV4-2 to TRBJ2-7, with 10 bases that match TRBD2. From germline, CDR1 is LGHNA and CDR2 YNFKEQ. Losses at the gene ends were 0 bases for V and 6 bases for J; bases not matched to a gene: 8. The CDR3 is 16 amino acids. The CDR3 here is CASSQDSAGGPSEQYF. The CDR3, as DNA: TGTGCCAGCAGCCAAGATTCAGCGGGGGGGCCTTCCGAGCAGTACTTC.

J is TRBJ1-2 and V is TRBV7-6; no clear D. Germline V gene sequence: CDR1 SGHVS, CDR2 FNYEAQ. The CDR3 runs 13 residues. Deletions cut 5 bases from V and 7 bases from J, with 14 bases between. CDR3 in amino acids: CASSPTEGRGYTF. In DNA form, the CDR3 reads TGTGCCAGCAGCCCAACCGAAGGCCGTGGCTACACCTTC.

This chain uses TRBV13 with TRBJ2-2; D remains unclear. The CDR3 length is 13 residues. The ends were cut back, 6 bases at V and 4 bases at J, with 9 bases in the middle. Germline CDR1 is PRHDT and CDR2 is FYEKMQ (reference sequence). The CDR3 sequence: CASSPGLTGELFF. The DNA of the CDR3 is TGTGCCAGCAGTCCTGGCCTCACCGGGGAGCTGTTTTTT.